One and the same sample provided the 16 T cell receptor beta chains below, sequenced in a study of regulatory T cells in long-lasting Graves disease. Libraries of TCR beta came from iRepertoire HTBI primers plus Arm-PCR of CDR3 regions. One entry per CDR3 protein results from TCRdb running MiXCR on the multiplex PCR reads. This table holds roughly 420,000 distinct CDR3 sequences, roughly 17% found once. Time point defined: newly diagnosed GD, antithyroid drugs for less than 3 months. PBMCs were the source of the RNA used for TCR sequencing. This sample was also put to use in a study of T cells in Graves' hyperthyroidism and ophthalmopathy.

The sample here was peripheral blood mononuclear cells (PBMCs), taken at new diagnosis, from a patient treated with antithyroid drugs. The receptors derive from a young woman with Graves disease.

This clonotype was seen more than once but under ten times. V is TRBV29-1 and J is TRBJ2-7; maybe TRBD2 (5 bases). CDR3 length: 16 amino acids. Germline V CDR1 and CDR2: SQVTM, ANQGSEA. V shed 6 bases and J shed 0 bases, with 21 bases lying between them. The CDR3 loop is CSVARRRDSSSYEQYF. CDR3 in DNA: TGCAGCGTCGCCAGACGCCGGGATTCGAGCTCCTACGAGCAGTACTTC.

This clonotype has only a few counts. The chain uses TRBV19 and TRBJ2-3; no firm D call. Trimming shortened V by 7 bases and J by 3 bases, and 8 bases separated the two germline ends. The CDR3 has 12 amino acids. Germline CDR1 reads LNHDA; CDR2 reads SQIVND (reference sequence). In DNA, the CDR3 is TGTGCCAGTACACCGGGTACAGATACGCAGTATTTT. Its translation is CASTPGTDTQYF.

This clonotype has a count of ten or more. The gene calls are TRBV10-3 and TRBJ2-1; TRBD2 matches at 9 bases. The CDR3 runs to 16 residues. The V gene's germline CDR1 is ENHRY and CDR2 SYGVKD. V dropped 4 bases and J dropped 2; count of bases not matched to a gene: 6. CDR3 sequence (DNA): TGTGCCATCAGTGCGGTAGCGGGAGCGGCCTACAATGAGCAGTTCTTC. Translation gives CAISAVAGAAYNEQFF.

At least ten counts were recorded for this clonotype. The chain combines TRBV28 with TRBJ2-5, with TRBD2 matching 9 bases. With 5 bases clipped from V and 3 bases from J, the junction kept 4 bases outside the gene matches. The CDR3 consists of 14 residues. Germline loops: CDR1 MDHEN, CDR2 SYDVKM. The CDR3 DNA follows: TGTGCCAGCAGTCCGGGACTAGCAAAAGAGACCCAGTACTTC. It codes for CASSPGLAKETQYF.

This clonotype was seen at least ten times. This chain joins TRBV28 and TRBJ2-7; 9 bases map to TRBD2. Germline lookup yields CDR1 MDHEN and CDR2 SYDVKM. The trim removed 5 bases at V and 2 bases at J, leaving 4 bases unmatched. There are 14 residues in the CDR3. For the CDR3, the DNA is TGTGCCAGCAGTAGGAGCGGGGGGACCTACGAGCAGTACTTC. Translated, it gives CASSRSGGTYEQYF.

The chain has TRBV20-1 and TRBJ2-7; 11 bases align to TRBD1. The V and J ends lost 4 bases and 4 bases, in that order; junction bases with no gene match: 6. CDR3 length equals 14 residues. CDR1 is DFQATT, CDR2 SNEGSKA, per germline (reference sequence). In nucleotides, the CDR3 is TGCAGTGCTACCACGGACAGGGGGCTGTACGAGCAGTACTTC. Translation gives CSATTDRGLYEQYF.

This clonotype occurred many times. V is TRBV5-1 and J is TRBJ1-1; TRBD1 is a possible D gene (5 bases). Trimming shortened V by 4 bases and J by 8 bases, and 9 bases separated the two germline ends. The CDR3 spans 11 residues. The germline V gene has CDR1 SGHRS and CDR2 YFSETQ. CDR3 protein: CASSQDKEAFF. The DNA of the CDR3 is TGCGCCAGCAGCCAGGACAAGGAAGCTTTCTTT.

This clonotype was counted many times. The chain is built from TRBV12-3 or TRBV12-4 and TRBJ2-3; unclear D gene. The V gene lost 6 bases and the J gene lost 6 bases, with 13 bases spanning the gap. This CDR3 is 13 amino acids long. The DNA for the CDR3 is TGTGCCAGCAGATCTAACGAAAGGGATACGCAGTATTTT. This sequence encodes CASRSNERDTQYF.

The gene calls are TRBV6-1 and TRBJ2-7; 11 bases map to TRBD2. The V and J ends lost 6 bases and 2 bases, in that order; junction bases with no gene match: 6. From germline, CDR1 is MNHNS and CDR2 SASEGT. The CDR3 contains 15 residues. The CDR3 DNA follows: TGTGCCAGCAGAACCGGGACTAGCGGACCCTACGAGCAGTACTTC. As protein: CASRTGTSGPYEQYF.

Many counts were recorded for this clonotype. The chain uses TRBV24-1 and TRBJ2-3; 10 bases match TRBD2. The germline V gene has CDR1 KGHDR and CDR2 SFDVKD. The CDR3 spans 14 residues. V trimming: 5 bases; J trimming: 3 bases; junction bases outside the gene matches: 1. The CDR3 DNA sequence: TGTGCCACCAGTGTGACTAGCGGGACAGATACGCAGTATTTT. Translation: CATSVTSGTDTQYF.

The rearrangement links TRBV29-1 to TRBJ2-7; TRBD2 matches 12 bases. This CDR3 comprises 14 residues. With 4 bases clipped from V and 1 base from J, the junction kept 2 bases outside the gene matches. The germline V gene encodes CDR1 SQVTM and CDR2 ANQGSEA. CDR3 DNA sequence: TGCAGCGTTGGGACTAGCGGGAAGTCCTACGAGCAGTACTTC. Translated: CSVGTSGKSYEQYF.

This clonotype occurred many times. This chain links TRBV7-9 with TRBJ2-1, with 7 positions matching TRBD2. The CDR3 runs to 15 residues. V shed 3 bases, J shed 2 bases, and the junction held 4 bases outside the gene matches. The germline CDR1 and CDR2 sequences are SEHNR and FQNEAQ (reference sequence). CDR3 bases: TGTGCCAGCAGCTTTAGCGGGCCTACCTACAATGAGCAGTTCTTC. This gives the protein CASSFSGPTYNEQFF.

This clonotype was picked up one time. The CDR3 carries no conserved terminal phenylalanine or tryptophan, so it likely arises from a read error. This chain links TRBV6-5 with TRBJ2-7; TRBD1 might be the D (6 bases). Germline V lookup: CDR1 MNHEY, CDR2 SVGAGI. V was shortened by 0 bases and J by 3 bases, with 12 bases between the two germline ends. This CDR3 region has 15 residues. For the CDR3, the DNA is TGTGCCAGCAGTTACTCTGGACAGCTGCTCTACGAGCAGTACTCC. Protein sequence: CASSYSGQLLYEQYS.

This clonotype has only a few counts. V gene TRBV10-3 combines with J gene TRBJ2-3; 9 nucleotides match TRBD2. Looked up from germline, CDR1 is ENHRY and CDR2 is SYGVKD. Trimming cost V 3 bases and J 1 base; bases outside gene matches: 5. The CDR3 sequence is 16 residues long. The CDR3 nucleotides read TGTGCCATCAGTGACTCGAGGACTAGCGGCACAGATACGCAGTATTTT. Protein product: CAISDSRTSGTDTQYF.

At least ten counts were recorded for this clonotype. This rearrangement joins TRBV20-1 to TRBJ2-7; 9 nucleotides align to TRBD2. V lost 0 bases, J lost 3 bases, and 6 bases stayed unmatched. The CDR3 runs to 15 residues. CDR1 DFQATT and CDR2 SNEGSKA come from the germline V gene (reference sequence). The CDR3 DNA reads TGCAGTGCTAGAGATGGGACTAGCAGATACTACGAGCAGTACTTC. Amino acid sequence: CSARDGTSRYYEQYF.

This clonotype was observed many times. CDR3 in DNA: TGCGCCAGCAGTGAGAAGGACGCAACATCCTACGAGCAGTACTTC. It is translated as CASSEKDATSYEQYF. The genes are TRBV10-1 and TRBJ2-7; unclear D gene. CDR1 is WNHNN, CDR2 SYGVQD, per germline (reference sequence). Trimming shortened V by 2 bases and J by 1 base, and 12 bases separated the two germline ends. The CDR3 has 15 residues.